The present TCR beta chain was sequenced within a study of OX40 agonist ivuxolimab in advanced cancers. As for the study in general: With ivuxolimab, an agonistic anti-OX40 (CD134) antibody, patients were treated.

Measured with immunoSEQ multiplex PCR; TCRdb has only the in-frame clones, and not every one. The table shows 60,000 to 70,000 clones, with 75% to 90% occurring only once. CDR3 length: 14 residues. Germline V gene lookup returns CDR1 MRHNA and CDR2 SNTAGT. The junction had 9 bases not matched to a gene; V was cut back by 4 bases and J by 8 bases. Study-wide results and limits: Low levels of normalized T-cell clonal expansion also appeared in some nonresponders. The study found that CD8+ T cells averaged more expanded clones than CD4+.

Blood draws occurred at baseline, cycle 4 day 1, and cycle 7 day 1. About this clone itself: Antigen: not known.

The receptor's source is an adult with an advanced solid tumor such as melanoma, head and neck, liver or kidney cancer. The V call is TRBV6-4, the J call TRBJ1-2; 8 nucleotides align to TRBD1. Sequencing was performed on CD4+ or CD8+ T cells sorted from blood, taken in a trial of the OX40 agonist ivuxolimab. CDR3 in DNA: TGTGCCAGCAGTGGGGGAAAGGGGACAGGAGGCTACACCTTC. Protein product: CASSGGKGTGGYTF.